The 16 T cell receptor beta chains below all came from one sample that was sequenced in a study of HIV-infected patients and healthy controls. Alpha and beta constant-region primers primed reverse transcription of around 540 ng RNA. Each of the alpha and beta chains got its own library through chain-specific third strand synthesis with indices. MiXCR, applied by TCRdb to the 5' RACE reads, yields one record per CDR3 protein. The sample lists around 16,000 distinct CDR3 sequences; under 10% were seen once. Whole blood was used without fractionation, so all unsorted peripheral T cells were included. Material: blood. The receptor source for this set is an adult in good health.

This clonotype occurred many times. The chain combines TRBV30 with TRBJ2-7; TRBD1 or TRBD2 may be the D gene (5 bases each). The CDR3 extends over 14 amino acids. The germline gives CDR1 GTSNPN, CDR2 SVGIG (reference sequence). Trimming shortened V by 5 bases and J by 2 bases, and 16 bases separated the two germline ends. CDR3: CAWAKGEGPYEQYV. CDR3 sequence (DNA): TGTGCCTGGGCGAAGGGCGAGGGGCCCTACGAGCAGTACGTC.

The chain combines TRBV7-2 with TRBJ2-3, with D perhaps TRBD2 (6 bases). Trimming removed 3 bases at V and 6 bases at J, with 16 bases between. Germline V gene sequence: CDR1 SGHTA, CDR2 FQGNSA. There are 15 residues in the CDR3. The CDR3 nucleotides are TGTGCCAGCAGCTTCGAGACTAGGCCACGCGATACGCAGTATTTT. Protein product: CASSFETRPRDTQYF.

This CDR3 reads CASSMTGVGYGYTF. DNA for the CDR3: TGTGCCAGTAGTATGACAGGGGTGGGCTATGGCTACACCTTC. The chain employs TRBV19 and TRBJ1-2; 8 positions agree with TRBD1. The V and J ends lost 3 bases and 4 bases, in that order; junction bases with no gene match: 4. There are 14 residues in the CDR3. Germline CDR1 and CDR2: LNHDA and SQIVND (reference sequence).

This rearrangement joins TRBV6-6 to TRBJ2-7; a weak D match, TRBD2 (5 bases). CDR1 is MNHNY, CDR2 SVGAGI, per germline (reference sequence). The CDR3 extends over 13 amino acids. Between the trimmed V and J ends, which lost 2 bases and 4 bases, there was a span of 9 bases. This CDR3 reads CASSYGERYEQYF. The DNA of the CDR3 is TGTGCCAGCAGTTACGGTGAGCGGTACGAGCAGTACTTC.

The J gene is TRBJ1-5, the V gene TRBV19; D call uncertain. Trimming left V 2 bases short and J 0 bases short, with 8 bases between. CDR3 length: 15 amino acids. Germline CDR1 reads LNHDA; CDR2 reads SQIVND (reference sequence). The CDR3 is CASSITDYSNQPQHF. As DNA, the CDR3 is TGTGCCAGTAGTATAACGGACTATAGCAATCAGCCCCAGCATTTT.

Many counts were recorded for this clonotype. The chain uses TRBV9 and TRBJ1-1; no firm D call. V lost 2 bases and J 1 base, leaving 6 bases between the germline ends. The CDR3 runs 13 residues. Germline V gene data show CDR1 as SGDLS and CDR2 as YYNGEE. The CDR3: CASSVSGNTEAFF. CDR3 nucleotide sequence: TGTGCCAGCAGCGTTTCGGGGAACACTGAAGCTTTCTTT.

This clonotype was detected ten times or more. The CDR3 DNA follows: TGTGCCAGCAGTCCGGGACTAGCGGCCAATGAGCAGTTCTTC. Its protein is CASSPGLAANEQFF. This chain links TRBV6-5 with TRBJ2-1; 11 bases agree with TRBD2. The CDR3 loop spans 14 amino acids. Germline trimming cut 5 bases from V and 6 bases from J; bases unmatched to any gene: 3. Germline CDR1 is MNHEY and CDR2 is SVGAGI.

In its sample, this clonotype is large. The chain couples TRBV6-4 to TRBJ2-3; 8 nucleotides align to TRBD2. The ends lost 0 bases at V and 4 bases at J; junction bases unmatched: 3. CDR3 length: 15 amino acids. Germline values: CDR1 MRHNA, CDR2 SNTAGT. CDR3 DNA: TGTGCCAGCAGTGACTCAACGGGAGGGGCAGATACGCAGTATTTT. This encodes CASSDSTGGADTQYF.

The table lists this clonotype with many counts. The rearrangement joins TRBV20-1 to TRBJ2-3; TRBD1 matches at 11 bases. The CDR3 is 15 amino acids. Trimming removed 7 bases from V and 3 bases from J; junction bases left unmatched: 9. Germline V gene sequence: CDR1 DFQATT, CDR2 SNEGSKA (reference sequence). In DNA, the CDR3 is TGCAGTGTCAAAGACCGGGACAGGGGGACAGATACGCAGTATTTT. This encodes CSVKDRDRGTDTQYF.

Many counts were recorded for this clonotype. The chain couples TRBV6-5 to TRBJ2-7; tentative D call: TRBD2 (8 bases). CDR3 length: 16 amino acids. In germline, CDR1 is MNHEY, CDR2 SVGAGI. Trimming took off 0 bases at V and 3 bases at J, with 15 bases between the two ends. The CDR3 is CASSYSGGGQFYEQYF. The DNA for the CDR3 is TGTGCCAGCAGTTACTCCGGGGGGGGACAGTTCTACGAGCAGTACTTC.

This clonotype was recorded many times. At one end the junction does not follow the germline gene, possibly because of a read error. V gene TRBV2 combines with J gene TRBJ1-3, with D uncertain. This CDR3 has 12 amino acids. The germline V gene has CDR1 SNHLY and CDR2 FYNNEI. The chain's CDR3 is CASGEAGNTIYF. The CDR3 DNA reads TGTGCCAGCGGTGAGGCTGGAAACACCATATATTTT.

The V and J genes are TRBV29-1 and TRBJ1-2; D is uncertain. V lost 6 bases and J lost 3, with 14 bases in between. CDR1 is SQVTM and CDR2 is ANQGSEA in the germline V gene. This CDR3 spans 13 amino acids. The CDR3 DNA is TGCAGCGTGGGAGACCGAGGATACTATGGCTACACCTTC. This gives the protein CSVGDRGYYGYTF.

The rearrangement uses TRBV6-2 or TRBV6-3 and TRBJ2-1; TRBD2 matches at 11 bases. Germline values: CDR1 MNHEY, CDR2 SVGEGT. The V and J ends lost 5 bases and 4 bases, in that order; junction bases with no gene match: 13. There are 18 residues in the CDR3. CDR3 sequence reads: CASSLPVTSGKWYNEQFF. The DNA for the CDR3 is TGTGCCAGCAGTCTTCCGGTGACTAGCGGGAAATGGTACAATGAGCAGTTCTTC.

This clonotype was counted ten times or more. The CDR3 DNA reads as TGTGCCAGCAGCCACACAACCGGGACAGGGGGGGAAGCTTTCTTT. Its translation: CASSHTTGTGGEAFF. V and J are TRBV3-1 and TRBJ1-1; TRBD1 matches at 11 bases. Germline V gene sequence: CDR1 LGHDT, CDR2 YNNKEL (reference sequence). Trimming took 3 bases from V and 8 from J; bases not matched to a gene: 8. This CDR3 is 15 amino acids long.

This clonotype was recorded at least ten times. The J gene is TRBJ2-5, the V gene TRBV6-5, with 14 bases aligning to TRBD2. Germline V CDR1 and CDR2: MNHEY, SVGAGI. With 5 bases clipped from V and 0 bases from J, the junction kept 8 bases outside the gene matches. The CDR3 consists of 18 residues. CDR3 loop: CASSLWTSGRINQETQYF. CDR3 nucleotides: TGTGCCAGCAGTCTCTGGACTAGCGGGAGGATAAACCAAGAGACCCAGTACTTC.

This clonotype was seen at least ten times. The chain has TRBV5-1 and TRBJ1-1; D may be TRBD1 (5 bases). V lost 1 base and J 6 bases, leaving 10 bases between the germline ends. The CDR3 totals 13 residues. Germline lookup yields CDR1 SGHRS and CDR2 YFSETQ. This CDR3 is CASSLNTGAEAFF. In DNA, the CDR3 is TGCGCCAGCAGCTTGAACACAGGCGCTGAAGCTTTCTTT.